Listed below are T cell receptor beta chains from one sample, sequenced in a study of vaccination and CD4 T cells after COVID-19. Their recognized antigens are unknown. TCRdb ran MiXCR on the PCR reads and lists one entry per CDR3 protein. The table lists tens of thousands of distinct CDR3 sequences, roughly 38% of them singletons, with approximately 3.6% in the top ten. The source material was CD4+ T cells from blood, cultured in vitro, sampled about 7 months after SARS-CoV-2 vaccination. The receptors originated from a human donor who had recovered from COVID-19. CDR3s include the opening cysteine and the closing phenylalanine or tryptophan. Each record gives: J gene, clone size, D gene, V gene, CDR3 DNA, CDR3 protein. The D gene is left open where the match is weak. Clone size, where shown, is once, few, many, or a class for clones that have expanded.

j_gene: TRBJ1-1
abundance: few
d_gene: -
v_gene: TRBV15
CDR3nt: TGTGCCACCAGCAGAGAGGGTCCGGGGGACGCAAGTCCCACTGAAGCTTTCTTT
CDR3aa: CATSREGPGDASPTEAFF

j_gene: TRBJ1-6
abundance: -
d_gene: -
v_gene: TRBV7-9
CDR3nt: TGTGCCAGCAGCCAAGTGGGTGCCGGGGGCCCTAATTCACCCCTCCACTTT
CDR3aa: CASSQVGAGGPNSPLHF

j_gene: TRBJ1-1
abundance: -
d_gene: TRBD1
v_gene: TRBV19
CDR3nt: TGTGCCAGTAGTTCCGACAGGGGTCCAACTGAAGCTTTCTTT
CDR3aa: CASSSDRGPTEAFF

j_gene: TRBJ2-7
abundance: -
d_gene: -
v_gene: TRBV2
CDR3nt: TGTGCCAGCAGTGGGGATCTTCGTTGGGGGCTGAACGAGCAGTACTTC
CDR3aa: CASSGDLRWGLNEQYF

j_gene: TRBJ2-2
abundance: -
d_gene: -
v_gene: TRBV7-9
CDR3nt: TGTGCCAGCAGCTTAGTGGGGTCCGGGGAGCTGTTTTTT
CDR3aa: CASSLVGSGELFF

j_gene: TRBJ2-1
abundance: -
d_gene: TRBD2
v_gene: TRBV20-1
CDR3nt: TGCAGTGCTAGCTCCCCCGGAACTAGCGGGAGGAATGAGCAGTTCTTC
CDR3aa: CSASSPGTSGRNEQFF

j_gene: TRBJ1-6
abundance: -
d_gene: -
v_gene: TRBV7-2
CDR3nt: TGTGCCAGCGGCGAGTATAATTCACCCCTCCACTTT
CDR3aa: CASGEYNSPLHF

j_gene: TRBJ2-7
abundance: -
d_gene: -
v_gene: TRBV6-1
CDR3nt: TGTGCCAGCAGTCAGGCTCGCTACGAGCAGTACTTC
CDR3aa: CASSQARYEQYF

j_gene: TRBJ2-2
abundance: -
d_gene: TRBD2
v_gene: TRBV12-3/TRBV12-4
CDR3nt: TGTGCCAGCAGTGAACTAGCGGGATCGAACACCGGGGAGCTGTTTTTT
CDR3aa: CASSELAGSNTGELFF

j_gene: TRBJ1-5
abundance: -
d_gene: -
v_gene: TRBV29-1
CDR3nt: TGCAGCGTGGCTCGGGGGACCAATCAGCCCCAGCATTTT
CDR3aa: CSVARGTNQPQHF

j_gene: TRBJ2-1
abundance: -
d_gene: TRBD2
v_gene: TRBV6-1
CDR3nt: TGTGCCAGCACCAGAGCGGGGAGCTCCTACAATGAGCAGTTCTTC
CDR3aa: CASTRAGSSYNEQFF

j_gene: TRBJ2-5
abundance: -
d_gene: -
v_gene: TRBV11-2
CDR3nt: TGTGCCAGCAGTTCCCAGTACCAAGAGACCCAGTACTTC
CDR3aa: CASSSQYQETQYF

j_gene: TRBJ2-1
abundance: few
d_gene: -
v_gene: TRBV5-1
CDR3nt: TGCGCCAGCAGCCACTCTAGCGAGTTGAATGAGCAGTTCTTC
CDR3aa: CASSHSSELNEQFF

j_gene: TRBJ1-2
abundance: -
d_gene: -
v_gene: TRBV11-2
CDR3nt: TGTGCCAGCAGCTCTAAGGGCGGACTATATGGCTACACCTTC
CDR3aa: CASSSKGGLYGYTF

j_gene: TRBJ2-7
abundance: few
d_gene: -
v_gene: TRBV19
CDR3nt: TGTGCCAGTAGTTCCCTTGACTCTCACGAGCAGTACTTC
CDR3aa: CASSSLDSHEQYF

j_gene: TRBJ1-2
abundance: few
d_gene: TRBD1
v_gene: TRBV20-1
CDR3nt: TGCAGTGCTAACACAGGGGCTAGAGGCTACACCTTC
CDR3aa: CSANTGARGYTF

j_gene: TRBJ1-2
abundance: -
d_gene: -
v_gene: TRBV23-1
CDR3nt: TGCGCCAGCAGTCAATTCGGCCCCGGGGATGACTATGGCTACACCTTC
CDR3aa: CASSQFGPGDDYGYTF

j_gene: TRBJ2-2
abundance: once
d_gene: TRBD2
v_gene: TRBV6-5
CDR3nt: TGTGCCAGCAGTTACAGGACTAGCGGCCCGAACACCGGGGAGCTGTTTTTT
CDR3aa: CASSYRTSGPNTGELFF

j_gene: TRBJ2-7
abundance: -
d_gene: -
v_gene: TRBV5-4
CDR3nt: TGTGCCAGCAGCCCCCAACTAGGATACGAGCAGTACTTC
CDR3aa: CASSPQLGYEQYF

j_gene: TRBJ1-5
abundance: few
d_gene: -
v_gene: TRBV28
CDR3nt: TGTGCCAGCAGTCCCAACAGGGATGGTCAGCCCCAGCATTTT
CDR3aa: CASSPNRDGQPQHF

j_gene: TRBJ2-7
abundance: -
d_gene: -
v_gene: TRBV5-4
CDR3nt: TGTGCCAGCAGCCCGCGAGATGGAGAGCAGTACTTC
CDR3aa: CASSPRDGEQYF

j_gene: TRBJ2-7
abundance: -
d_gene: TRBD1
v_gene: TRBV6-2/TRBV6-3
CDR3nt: TGTGCCAGCAGGACCGGGACAGGGGGACTCTACGAGCAGTACTTC
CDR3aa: CASRTGTGGLYEQYF

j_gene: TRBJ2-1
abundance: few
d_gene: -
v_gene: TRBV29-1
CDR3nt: TGCAGCGGACACCGGGGCAATGAGCAGTTCTTC
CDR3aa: CSGHRGNEQFF

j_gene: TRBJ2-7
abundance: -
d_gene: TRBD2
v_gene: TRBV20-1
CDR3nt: TGCAGTGCCCACCAAGGCGGGAGCCACGAGCAGTACTTC
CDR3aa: CSAHQGGSHEQYF

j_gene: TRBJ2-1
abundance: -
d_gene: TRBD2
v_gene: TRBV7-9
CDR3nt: TGTGCCAGCAGCCATCTTAGCGGGAGACACTACAATGAGCAGTTCTTC
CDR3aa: CASSHLSGRHYNEQFF

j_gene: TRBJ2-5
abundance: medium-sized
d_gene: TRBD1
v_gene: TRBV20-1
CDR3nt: TGCAGTGCAGGACAGGGGAATGTAGAGACCCAGTACTTC
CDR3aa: CSAGQGNVETQYF

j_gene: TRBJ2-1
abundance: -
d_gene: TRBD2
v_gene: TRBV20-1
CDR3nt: TGCAGTGCTAGGAGGACTAGCGGGCCCCGCAGACACAATGAGCAGTTCTTC
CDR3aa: CSARRTSGPRRHNEQFF

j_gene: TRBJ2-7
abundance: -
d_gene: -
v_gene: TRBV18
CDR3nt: TGTGCCAGCTCACCCGGGACTGCGCAGGTCTACGAGCAGTACTTC
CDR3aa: CASSPGTAQVYEQYF